This TCR beta chain was documented in a study of T cell repertoires in cytomegalovirus infection. This CDR3 is 14 amino acids long. The germline V gene has CDR1 DFQATT and CDR2 SNEGSKA (reference sequence). Trimming at V came to 1 base and at J to 4 bases, leaving 4 bases not matched to a gene. MiXCR was run by TCRdb on the reads, yielding one entry per CDR3 protein. Counted here are roughly 350,000 distinct CDR3 sequences, roughly 36% occurring once; the ten biggest clones make up roughly 13%. Remarks on this clonotype: The antigen is unknown.

The sequencing used cultured PBMCs, collected from culture after CMV antigen stimulation. The genes are TRBV20-1 and TRBJ2-5, with 9 bases lining up with TRBD2. The TCR sequence derives from a human donor in good health (CMV status not recorded). Some clones in this sample may be carry-over from other donors' samples. The CDR3 loop reads CSARGLAVRETQYF. DNA for the CDR3: TGCAGTGCTAGAGGACTAGCGGTACGAGAGACCCAGTACTTC.